This T cell receptor beta chain appears in the sequencing data of a study of shared clonotypes between healthy human individuals. This clone was seen once. Profiling relied on immunoSEQ multiplex PCR, and the TCRdb table lists in-frame clones only, not all of them. The data show approximately 2.1 million clones, with just over 90% seen just once and about 0.39% held by the top ten. CDR1 and CDR2 from the germline V gene are MDHEN and SYDVKM. CDR3 length equals 15 residues. With V trimmed by 5 bases and J by 4 bases, 10 bases remained unmatched. Sample: naive CD4+ T cells from PBMCs. The sample's subset: CD45RA+ positively selected. This clonotype was obtained from a man younger than 35 in good health. Some clones in this sample may be carry-over from other donors' samples. The chain uses TRBV28 and TRBJ2-7, with 8 bases aligning to TRBD1. CDR3 DNA sequence: TGTGCCAGCAGTGCCCGAAGACAGGGGAGATACGAGCAGTACTTC. Residues: CASSARRQGRYEQYF. Using reference TRBV28 and TRBJ2-7 for the parts outside the CDR3, the full variable domain is DVKVTQSSRYLVKRTGEKVFLECVQDMDHENMFWYRQDPGLGLRLIYFSYDVKMKEKGDIPEGYSVSREKKERFSLILESASTNQTSMYLCASSARRQGRYEQYFGPGTRLTVT.